This T cell receptor (beta chain) was recovered during a study of somatic mutations in cytotoxic T cells in rheumatoid arthritis (dated 2017 in TCRdb). Describing the broader study: Patient peripheral blood (30 ml EDTA) was drawn right after diagnosis and before any treatment started. A total of 65 rheumatoid arthritis patients and 15 to 25 healthy controls underwent TCRB deep sequencing. Whether expanded CD8+ T-cell clones in untreated, newly diagnosed rheumatoid arthritis carry somatic mutations was the study question, and clonality was characterized with TCRB deep sequencing. Some V beta antibody-stained T-cell populations were flow-sorted on a FACSAria II or Sony SH800 at nearly 100% purity, and sorted V beta1+ cells also underwent TCRB sequencing. The median ages of the patient and control groups were essentially identical. On the study overall, not on this receptor specifically: CD8+ T-cell clonality in rheumatoid arthritis patients was not significantly different from that in age-matched healthy controls. It was unknown which antigens the expanded CD8+ clones targeted, and their absence from virus-specific databases did not exclude viral specificity. Several identical CD8+ TCRB sequences were found in both blood and synovial fluid, and in about an eighth of the roughly 60 patients the largest CD8+ clone exceeded 20% of CD8+ cells. Healthy controls showed no age-related increase in CD8+ clonality, whereas patients did (Spearman r of about 0.5).

Sequencing of TCRB CDR3 was done on genomic DNA with the immunoSEQ assay. As for the authors' bioinformatics: When patient CD8+ clones exceeding 1% were checked against published virus-specific TCRB sequences, only a few matched. Analyses were restricted to productive TCRB rearrangements. Defining a clone by its unique TCRB CDR3 sequence, the study calculated clonality as a productive clonality index derived from Shannon entropy. To calculate repertoire overlap between two samples, the template counts of each clone were considered relative to each sample's total templates. Flow cytometry-measured V-gene usage correlated with V-gene usage from TCRB sequencing, with a Spearman r of approximately 0.55. The immuneACCESS repertoire file appears here via TCRdb, limited to in-frame rearrangements. These files lack a portion of the clones; in checked studies, under half of the deficit traces to unresolved V genes, and the cause of the others is not known. Clonal size and the V and J genes are those of that table, whereas D and trimming came from the DNA. The sample table lists approximately 20,000 clones, less than 85% of them with a count of one. The ten largest clones take up 6% to 8.5% of the sample.

Positive magnetic bead selection on an AutoMACS was used to isolate CD4+ and CD8+ cells, with flow cytometry used to check purity. A TCR V beta antibody panel was used in flow cytometry to screen first for clonal expansions, which were then characterized by TCRB deep sequencing of sorted CD8+ fractions. Peripheral blood mononuclear cells were isolated by Ficoll-Paque PLUS density gradient separation. Using Nucleospin Tissue or Tissue XS kits, DNA was extracted from CD4-enriched, CD8-enriched or PBMC samples, with quantification by a Qubit 2.0 fluorometer. This clone has just a few counts. Its cognate antigen has yet to be identified. Base qualities are not recorded, but no much larger clone differs from it by a single base. The clonotype originates from a woman in her forties with rheumatoid arthritis. Sequencing was performed on CD8+ T cells sorted from blood.

The CDR3 reads as follows: CASSSPGGLTEAFF. The nucleotides read TGTGCCAGCAGCTCCCCGGGAGGGCTCACTGAAGCTTTCTTT. This receptor chain uses TRBV9 and TRBJ1-1; the D gene cannot be resolved reliably. Its CDR3 holds 14 amino acids, cysteine through phenylalanine. Only the CDR3 part of the read is kept: 42 bases, read in frame from the first base. Per the germline V gene, SGDLS is the CDR1 and YYNGEE is the CDR2. V is cut by 4 bases and J by 4 bases, and the space between the germline ends is 14 bases. The reference TRBV9 and TRBJ1-1 proteins fill in what lies around the CDR3, so the full variable domain reads DSGVTQTPKHLITATGQRVTLRCSPRSGDLSVYWYQQSLDQGLQFLIQYYNGEERAKGNILERFSAQQFPDLHSELNLSSLELGDSALYFCASSSPGGLTEAFFGQGTRLTVV.